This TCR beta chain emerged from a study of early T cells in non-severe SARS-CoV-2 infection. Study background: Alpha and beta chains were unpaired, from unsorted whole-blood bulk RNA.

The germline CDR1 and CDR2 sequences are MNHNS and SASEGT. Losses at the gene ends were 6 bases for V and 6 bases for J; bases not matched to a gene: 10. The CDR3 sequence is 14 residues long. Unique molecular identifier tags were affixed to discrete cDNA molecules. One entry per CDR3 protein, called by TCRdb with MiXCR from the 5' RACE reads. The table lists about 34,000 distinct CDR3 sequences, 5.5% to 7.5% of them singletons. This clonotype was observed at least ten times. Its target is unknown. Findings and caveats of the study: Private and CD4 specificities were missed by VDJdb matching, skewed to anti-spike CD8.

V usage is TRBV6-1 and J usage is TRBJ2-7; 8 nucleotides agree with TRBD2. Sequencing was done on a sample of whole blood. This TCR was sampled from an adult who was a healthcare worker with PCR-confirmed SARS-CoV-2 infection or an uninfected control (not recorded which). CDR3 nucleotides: TGTGCCAGCAGCTTACTAGCGGCGGCGGGCGAGCAGTACTTC. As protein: CASSLLAAAGEQYF.